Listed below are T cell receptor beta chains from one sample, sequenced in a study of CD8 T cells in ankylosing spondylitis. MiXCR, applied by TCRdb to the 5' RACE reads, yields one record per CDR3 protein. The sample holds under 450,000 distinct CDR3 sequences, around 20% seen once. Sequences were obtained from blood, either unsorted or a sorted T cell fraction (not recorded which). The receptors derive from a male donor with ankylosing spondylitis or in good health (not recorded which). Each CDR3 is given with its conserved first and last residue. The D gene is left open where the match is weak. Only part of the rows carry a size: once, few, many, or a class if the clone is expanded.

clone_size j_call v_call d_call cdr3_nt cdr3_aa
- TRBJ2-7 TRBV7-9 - TGTGCCAGCAGCTTACTGACAGAGGGCGAGCAGTACTTC CASSLLTEGEQYF
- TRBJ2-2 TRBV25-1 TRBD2 TGTGCCAGTCAAAGCGGGGCGGACACCGGGGAGCTGTTTTTT CASQSGADTGELFF
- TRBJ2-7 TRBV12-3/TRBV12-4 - TGTGCCAGCAGTTCAGGTCCGGACTACGAGCAGTACTTC CASSSGPDYEQYF
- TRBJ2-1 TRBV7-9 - TGTGCCAGCACCCCGCGGGGCCCCTACAATGAGCAGTTCTTC CASTPRGPYNEQFF
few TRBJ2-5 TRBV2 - TGTGCCAGCCGACCCGGCGCTAAAGAGACCCAGTACTTC CASRPGAKETQYF
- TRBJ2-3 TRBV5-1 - TGCGCCAGCAGCTTGGTTGGTAGTTCTCTGGATACGCAGTATTTT CASSLVGSSLDTQYF
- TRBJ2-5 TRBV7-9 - TGTGCCAGCAGCGTGATCGGGTACCAAGAGACCCAGTACTTC CASSVIGYQETQYF
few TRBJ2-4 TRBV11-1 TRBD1 TGTGCCAGCAGCTTAGTTGTGTCAGGGGGCCGACTAGCCAAAAACATTCAGTACTTC CASSLVVSGGRLAKNIQYF
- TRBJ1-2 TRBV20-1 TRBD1 TGCAGTGCTCTGGACAGGACAAACTATGGCTACACCTTC CSALDRTNYGYTF
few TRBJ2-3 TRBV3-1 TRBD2 TGTGCCAGCAGCCAGGCTAGCGGCGCAGATACGCAGTATTTT CASSQASGADTQYF
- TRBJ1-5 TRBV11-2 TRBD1 TGTGCCAGCAGCTTAGACGACAGGGCATTTCAGCATTTT CASSLDDRAFQHF
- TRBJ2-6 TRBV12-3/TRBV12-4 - TGTGCCAGCAGCTACAGGTCCGCGGGGGGGGCCAACGTCCTGACTTTC CASSYRSAGGANVLTF
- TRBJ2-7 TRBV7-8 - TGTGCCAGCAGCCCAACAGGGAGAGGGCACTACGAGCAGTACTTC CASSPTGRGHYEQYF
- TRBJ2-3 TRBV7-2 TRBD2 TGTGCCGGACGGACTAGCGGCCAGGGGACGCAGTATTTT CAGRTSGQGTQYF
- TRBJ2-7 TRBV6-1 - TGTGCCAGCAGGGTTGACGGTACCTACGAGCAGTACTTC CASRVDGTYEQYF
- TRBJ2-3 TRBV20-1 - TGCAGTGCTCCACCTCAGCTAGGAGGGGGCACAGATACGCAGTATTTT CSAPPQLGGGTDTQYF
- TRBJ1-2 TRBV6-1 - TGTGCCAGCAGTGAAACCTCAGGGTATGGCTACACCTTC CASSETSGYGYTF
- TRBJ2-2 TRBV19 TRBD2 TGTGCCAGTAGTACGGAGGGACTAGCTACCGGGGAGCTGTTTTTT CASSTEGLATGELFF
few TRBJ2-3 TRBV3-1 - TGTGCCAGCAGCCAAGGTAGCGGCGGCACAGATACGCAGTATTTT CASSQGSGGTDTQYF
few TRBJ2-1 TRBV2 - TGTGCCAGCAAGCCGGGGCAGAACTCCTACAATGAGCAGTTCTTC CASKPGQNSYNEQFF
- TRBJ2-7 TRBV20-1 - TGCAGTGCTAGAGCAGGGTTAGGGACCTACGAGCAGTACTTC CSARAGLGTYEQYF
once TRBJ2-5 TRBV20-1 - TGCAGTGCCATCCTACCGGGACTCGGAATTCTCCAAGAGACCCAGTACTTC CSAILPGLGILQETQYF
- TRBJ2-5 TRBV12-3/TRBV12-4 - TGTGCCAGCACCCACCGAGGGACCCCCCTCGGCGAGACCCAGTACTTC CASTHRGTPLGETQYF
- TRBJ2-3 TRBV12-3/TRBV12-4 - TGTGCCAGCAGTTTTTGGTACCCTGGGGATAGCACAGATACGCAGTATTTT CASSFWYPGDSTDTQYF
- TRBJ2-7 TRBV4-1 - TGCGCCAGCAGCCAGGGGGGGGCTAACGAGCAGTACTTC CASSQGGANEQYF
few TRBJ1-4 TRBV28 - TGTGCCAGCAGGACGGGAACAGGGTTGAGTGAAAAACTGTTTTTT CASRTGTGLSEKLFF
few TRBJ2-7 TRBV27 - TGTGCCAGCAGTCCGTTCCGCAGGGCGGACGAGCAGTACTTC CASSPFRRADEQYF
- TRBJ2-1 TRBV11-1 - TGTGCCAGCAGCTTAGAGCACTGGGGATTGCGGACAGCCATCTACAATGAGCAGTTCTTC CASSLEHWGLRTAIYNEQFF
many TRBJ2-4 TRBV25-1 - TGTGCCAGCAGTGATGTGGGAAACATTCAGTACTTC CASSDVGNIQYF
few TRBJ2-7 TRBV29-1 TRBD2 TGCAGCGTTGGGAGCGGGGCAAGCTCCTACGAGCAGTACTTC CSVGSGASSYEQYF
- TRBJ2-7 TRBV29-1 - TGCAGCGTTAACTACCCCGGACAGTACGAGCAGTACTTC CSVNYPGQYEQYF
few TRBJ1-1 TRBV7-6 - TGTGCCAGCAGCTTAGAACTGGGACTTGGTGAAGCTTTCTTT CASSLELGLGEAFF
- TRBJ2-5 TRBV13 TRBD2 TGTGCCAGCAGCCTACGTAGCGGGAGCTACCAAGAGACCCAGTACTTC CASSLRSGSYQETQYF
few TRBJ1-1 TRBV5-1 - TGCGCCAGCAGCTTGGACGCGGGGGCTGAAGCTTTCTTT CASSLDAGAEAFF
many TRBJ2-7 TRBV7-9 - TGTGCCAGCAGCTCTACTTCCTACGAGCAGTACTTC CASSSTSYEQYF
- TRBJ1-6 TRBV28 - TGTGCCAGCAGCATACAGGTCACGGAGAATTCACCCCTCCACTTT CASSIQVTENSPLHF
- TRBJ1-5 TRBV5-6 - TGTGCCAGCAGCTCAGACACCAATAGCAATCAGCCCCAGCATTTT CASSSDTNSNQPQHF
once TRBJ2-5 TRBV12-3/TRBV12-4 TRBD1 TGTGCCAGCAGTTTCCCCGGGACAGGGGGACAAGAGACCAAGTACTTC CASSFPGTGGQETKYF
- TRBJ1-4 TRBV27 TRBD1 TGTGCCAGCAGCGGGACAGGGGAAGAAAAACTGTTTTTT CASSGTGEEKLFF
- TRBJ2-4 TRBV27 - TGTGCCAGCAGTTTATCAGCCAAAAACATTCAGTACTTC CASSLSAKNIQYF
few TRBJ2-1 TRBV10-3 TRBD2 TGTGCCATCAGTGAGTTAGGCGGGGGGAGGTACAATGAGCAGTTCTTC CAISELGGGRYNEQFF
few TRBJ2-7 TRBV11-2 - TGTGCCAGCAGCATGGGGACGCCGGAGTTGTACTTC CASSMGTPELYF
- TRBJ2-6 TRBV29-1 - TGCAGCGTTGTTTTGGGTTCTCCCTCTGGGGCCAACGTCCTGACTTTC CSVVLGSPSGANVLTF
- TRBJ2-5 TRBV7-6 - TGTGCCAGCAGCTTACTGTCAGGGACCGAGACCCAGTACTTC CASSLLSGTETQYF
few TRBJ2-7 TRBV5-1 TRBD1 TGCGCCAGCACTTGGACAGGGGGGAGCTACGAGCAGTACTTC CASTWTGGSYEQYF
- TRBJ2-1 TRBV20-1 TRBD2 TGCAGTGCTCCGCGGGGGGACACCTACAATGAGCAGTTCTTC CSAPRGDTYNEQFF
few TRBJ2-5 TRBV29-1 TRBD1 TGCAGCGTCGAAAACAGGGGGCCTTATGAGACCCAGTACTTC CSVENRGPYETQYF
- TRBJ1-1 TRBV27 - TGTGCCAGCAGTTCTGGTCTTCGAACTGAAGCTTTCTTT CASSSGLRTEAFF
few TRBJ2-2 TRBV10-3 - TGTGCCATCAGTGAGTCGTTTCCACAGGGTGTAGCCGGGGAGCTGTTTTTT CAISESFPQGVAGELFF
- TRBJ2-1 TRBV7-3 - TGTGCCAGCAGCTTATTGGACTACAATGAGCAGTTCTTC CASSLLDYNEQFF
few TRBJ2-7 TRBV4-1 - TGCGCCAGCAGCCACGGAACATCCTCACGCGAGCAGTACTTC CASSHGTSSREQYF
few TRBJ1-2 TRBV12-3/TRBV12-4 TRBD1 TGTGCCAGCAGTCACTCGGGGACAGGGGACGATGGCTACACCTTC CASSHSGTGDDGYTF
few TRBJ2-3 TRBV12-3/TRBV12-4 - TGTGCCAGCACCAGGGGGGCCGCAGATACGCAGTATTTT CASTRGAADTQYF
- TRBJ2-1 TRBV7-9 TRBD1 TGTGCCAGCAGCCCGCGACAGGGGGCTTACAATGAGCAGTTCTTC CASSPRQGAYNEQFF
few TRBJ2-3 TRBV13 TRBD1 TGTGCCAGCAGCCCACATGGGACAGGGAGCACAGATACGCAGTATTTT CASSPHGTGSTDTQYF